The clone carrying this T cell receptor (beta chain) was observed many times. What it binds is unknown. This sample was included in a study of T-cell reconstitution after alpha-beta-depleted transplantation in children. A library of TCRbeta sequences, prepared with unique molecular identifiers, was generated. MiXCR was run by TCRdb on the PCR reads, yielding one entry per CDR3 protein. The sample lists fewer than 700,000 distinct CDR3 sequences, 20% to 25% occurring once. Germline V CDR1 and CDR2: SQVTM, ANQGSEA. This CDR3 comprises 13 residues. Trimming pared 1 base from V and 10 bases from J, leaving 13 bases between. Study results and caveats: The origin of alpha-beta T cells about two months after transplant was reportedly several hundred expanded graft clones. Newly produced T cells mostly provided counts and TCRbeta diversity after one year, as hyperexpanded clones declined. There were some patients whose high TCRbeta diversity at day 60 came from surviving recipient T cells and thymic progenitors.

The sequencing here drew on PBMCs, mostly from graft donor cells, taken 360 days after TCRalphabeta/CD19-depleted stem cell transplant. This receptor was taken from a boy under two years old who had a stem cell transplant for acute myeloid leukemia, so the T cells may come from the graft donor. The chain couples TRBV29-1 to TRBJ1-4; D may be TRBD1 (6 bases). This chain's CDR3 is CSVEVDSRGKLFF. CDR3 DNA: TGCAGCGTTGAAGTGGACAGCCGGGGAAAACTGTTTTTT.